This T cell receptor beta chain was captured by sequencing in a study of response to subunit inactivated influenza vaccine. Deletions cut 4 bases from V and 5 bases from J, with 9 bases between. The CDR3 runs 13 residues. Germline CDR1 reads SGHDT; CDR2 reads YYEEEE. TCRdb re-analysed the RT-PCR reads in MiXCR, keeping a single row per CDR3 protein. The sample lists 500,000 to 600,000 distinct CDR3 sequences, around 8% occurring once. This clonotype was counted between two and nine times. What it binds is unknown. General study findings and limits: Authors suggested seasonal influenza vaccinations each recruit few new T cells.

This chain uses TRBV5-6 with TRBJ1-4, with D unresolved. The receptor's source is a man aged 50-75 years who received an inactivated influenza vaccine. This sample comprised PBMCs from blood, obtained about 23 months after vaccination. The CDR3 spells CASSQNRNEKLFF. CDR3 sequence (DNA): TGTGCCAGCAGCCAAAACCGGAATGAAAAACTGTTTTTT.